This is a list of T cell receptor beta chains from one sample in a study of CD8 T cells in ankylosing spondylitis. TCRdb reprocessed the 5' RACE reads with MiXCR, giving one entry per CDR3 protein. The table lists roughly 120,000 distinct CDR3 sequences, about an eighth of them singletons. The specimen sequenced was blood, either unsorted or a sorted T cell fraction (not recorded which). The receptors shown here come from a female donor with ankylosing spondylitis or in good health (not recorded which). CDR3s leave out the opening cysteine and the closing phenylalanine or tryptophan. A D gene is named only where the DNA matches it firmly. Not every row has a clone size; where given, it reads once, few, many or a size class.

d_call clone_size v_call cdr3_aa
- few TRBV20-1 SASNPTNPSVYEQF
TRBD2 - TRBV5-1 ASRSQGLASQETQY
TRBD2 - TRBV5-1 ASSLDGGRASTNEQF
- few TRBV18 ASSPEVNQPQH
- many TRBV5-1 ASSLESGKEF
- few TRBV27 ASSLRGWETQY
- many TRBV5-1 ASSTNTDTQY
- many TRBV6-1 ASSHDNPSNSPLH
TRBD1 - TRBV28 ASSPPTGTKNIQY
TRBD1 few TRBV7-2 ASRDRGPGELF
TRBD2 - TRBV20-1 SAHPSGGPYEQY
- many TRBV5-1 ASSGTTHNYGYT